The text below deals with one TCR beta chain. Its antigen has not been determined. Base qualities are not provided; no much larger clone lies one nucleotide away. The immunoSEQ Assay, a bias-controlled multiplex PCR, was used to amplify TCRbeta CDR3 regions from genomic DNA. The authors' pipeline ran thus. The number of nucleated cells in each sample was estimated by amplification of reference gene primers within the assay. To quantify the absolute abundance of each unique TCRbeta CDR3 rearrangement, sequence reads were collapsed and filtered. For each sample, productive Simpson clonality was calculated by taking the square root of Simpson's diversity index across productive rearrangements. In TCRdb, the immuneACCESS table is reduced to in-frame sequences with V and J assigned. These tables do not hold every clone; where another copy was compared, an unresolved V gene accounts for under half, and the others remain unexplained. The DNA was the basis for D and trimming; V, J and clone size are from that table. Counted in this sample were under 250,000 clones; roughly 89% of them appeared once. Around 6.5% of the sample is taken by the ten largest.

The data are from a study of blood T cell repertoires in COVID-19 (dated by TCRdb to about 2020). About the study as a whole: The collaborator samples originated in the United States, Italy and Spain and spanned the acute and convalescent phases of COVID-19. The samples were drawn from two sources: the first 160 participants of the ongoing ImmuneRACE study, and 1,254 subjects contributed by 6 global collaborators. A de-identified subject ID, COVID-19 status, age in years and sex were almost always included in the sample metadata. The material from the prospective study consisted of cDNA or gDNA derived from T cells, B-cell-depleted T cells, or PBMCs. Subjects who had been exposed to COVID-19, were actively infected with it, or had recovered from it provided the deeply sampled blood TCRbeta repertoires that made up the dataset. The repertoires were released in a freely available public database meant as a resource for research on the immune response to SARS-CoV-2. Where available, HLA class I and class II types were obtained from metadata supplied by the sample provider rather than from assay-based typing.

A second Seattle source provided samples from volunteer blood donors who had recovered from COVID-19. Whole blood was collected in K2EDTA tubes by collaborating institutions according to the institutions' own protocols. For TCRbeta analysis, collaborator samples were shipped as frozen whole blood, as isolated PBMCs, or as DNA extracted from either sample type. Study-wide conclusions, independent of this receptor: How much clinical and demographic metadata was included differed by source and by participant, and the metadata was provided uncurated.

The germline V gene encodes CDR1 LNHDA and CDR2 SQIVND (reference sequence). The trim is 2 bases for V and 0 bases for J, with a gap of 5 bases between the germline ends. From the cysteine up to the phenylalanine, the CDR3 has a length of 13 residues. Of all the DNA, just the CDR3 is kept, 39 bases in frame from base 1. Material for sequencing was peripheral blood. The TCR was taken from a man aged 55 to 70 who had recovered from COVID-19. Rearrangement joined TRBV19 to TRBJ2-7; the D gene cannot be resolved reliably. The CDR3 protein is CASSILLSYEQYF. The nucleotide sequence reads TGTGCCAGTAGTATACTTCTCTCCTACGAGCAGTACTTC. Here the CDR3 is joined to the reference TRBV19 and TRBJ2-7 genes, and the full variable domain is: DGGITQSPKYLFRKEGQNVTLSCEQNLNHDAMYWYRQDPGQGLRLIYYSQIVNDFQKGDIAEGYSVSREKKESFPLTVTSAQKNPTAFYLCASSILLSYEQYFGPGTRLTVT.